Following are 15 T cell receptor beta chains from one sample sequenced in a study of T cell responses to AZD1222 COVID-19 vaccine. Here immunoSEQ multiplex PCR was the method, and the copy in TCRdb shows in-frame clones only, minus some. The sample shows approximately 150,000 clones, 91% of them seen only once. The material sequenced was peripheral blood, taken 28 days after the second AZD1222 dose. Receptor source: an adult who received the AZD1222 COVID-19 vaccine.

The chain couples TRBV27 to TRBJ2-3; 8 bases map to TRBD2. From germline, CDR1 is MNHEY and CDR2 SMNVEV (reference sequence). Germline trimming cut 7 bases from V and 2 bases from J; bases unmatched to any gene: 8. The CDR3 is 15 residues long. The CDR3, as DNA: TGTGCCAGCACAACTCTAGCGGGTTACACAGATACGCAGTATTTT. Translating gives CASTTLAGYTDTQYF.

The chain recombines TRBV6-5 with TRBJ1-2; no clear D gene. Germline loops: CDR1 MNHEY, CDR2 SVGAGI. The CDR3 is 14 residues long. V lost 0 bases and J lost 7, with 12 bases in between. CDR3 in amino acids: CASSYSGHPSGYTF. The CDR3 DNA sequence: TGTGCCAGCAGTTACTCAGGGCACCCCAGTGGCTACACCTTC.

The chain is built from TRBV7-2 and TRBJ1-1; D not resolved. The V gene lost 5 bases and the J gene lost 5 bases, with 18 bases spanning the gap. CDR3 size: 15 residues. Germline V gives CDR1 SGHTA, CDR2 FQGNSA. CDR3 region: CASSKRALLRTEAFF. DNA for the CDR3: TGTGCCAGCAGCAAAAGGGCACTGCTAAGGACTGAAGCTTTCTTT.

The chain employs TRBV6-2 or TRBV6-3 and TRBJ1-5, with D uncertain. From germline, CDR1 is MNHEY and CDR2 SVGEGT. V shed 6 bases and J shed 4 bases, with 19 bases lying between them. This CDR3 has 16 residues. The CDR3 region is CASSFFLHSKNQPQHF. The CDR3 DNA reads as TGTGCCAGCAGCTTTTTCTTACACTCTAAAAATCAGCCCCAGCATTTT.

V usage is TRBV19 and J usage is TRBJ1-5; 7 nucleotides agree with TRBD1. Germline V CDR1 and CDR2: LNHDA, SQIVND (reference sequence). The CDR3 contains 16 residues. The ends lost 8 bases at V and 0 bases at J; junction bases unmatched: 10. The chain's CDR3 is CASGQEAVYSNQPQHF. DNA for the CDR3: TGTGCCAGTGGACAGGAAGCGGTCTATAGCAATCAGCCCCAGCATTTT. Filled out from reference TRBV19 and TRBJ1-5, the complete variable domain reads DGGITQSPKYLFRKEGQNVTLSCEQNLNHDAMYWYRQDPGQGLRLIYYSQIVNDFQKGDIAEGYSVSREKKESFPLTVTSAQKNPTAFYLCASGQEAVYSNQPQHFGDGTRLSIL.

This clone was found once. This sequence joins TRBV5-6 and TRBJ1-4; TRBD1 matches 9 bases. In germline, CDR1 is SGHDT, CDR2 YYEEEE. The CDR3 is made up of 15 amino acids. V dropped 0 bases and J dropped 8; count of bases not matched to a gene: 5. DNA of the CDR3: TGTGCCAGCAGCTTGGGATCGACAGGGGGAGAAAAACTGTTTTTT. It codes for CASSLGSTGGEKLFF.

The rearrangement uses TRBV18 and TRBJ2-4; D unclear. The germline V gene encodes CDR1 KGHSH and CDR2 LQKENI. The CDR3 has 15 amino acids. The germline V and J ends were trimmed by 2 bases and 1 base, with 9 bases remaining between them. The CDR3 protein is CASSPVAGAKNIQYF. The CDR3 DNA sequence: TGTGCCAGCTCACCAGTCGCAGGTGCCAAAAACATTCAGTACTTC. The complete variable domain, with remaining parts taken from reference TRBV18 and TRBJ2-4, reads NAGVMQNPRHLVRRRGQEARLRCSPMKGHSHVYWYRQLPEEGLKFMVYLQKENIIDESGMPKERFSAEFPKEGPSILRIQQVVRGDSAAYFCASSPVAGAKNIQYFGAGTRLSVL.

The chain carries TRBV6-5 and TRBJ1-3; a weak D match, TRBD1 (6 bases). The length of the CDR3 is 15 residues. The germline gives CDR1 MNHEY, CDR2 SVGAGI. The V gene lost 5 bases and the J gene lost 0 bases, with 11 bases spanning the gap. The CDR3 loop reads CASSTGTNSGNTIYF. The CDR3, as DNA: TGTGCCAGCAGTACTGGGACAAACTCTGGAAACACCATATATTTT.

The chain recombines TRBV11-3 with TRBJ2-1; 7 bases are shared with TRBD2. Germline values: CDR1 SGHNT, CDR2 YENEEA. V was pared by 3 bases and J by 0 bases, with 2 bases of the junction left unmatched. The CDR3 loop spans 15 amino acids. The CDR3 reads CASSLGGSSYNEQFF. In DNA, the CDR3 is TGTGCCAGCAGCTTGGGCGGGAGCTCCTACAATGAGCAGTTCTTC.

The V gene is TRBV30, the J gene TRBJ2-1, with a weak D call TRBD1 (5 bases). Germline V CDR1 and CDR2: GTSNPN, SVGIG (reference sequence). This CDR3 comprises 15 residues. V was pared by 1 base and J by 1 base, with 11 bases between. The CDR3 region is CAWSGGLRSYNEQFF. In DNA form, the CDR3 reads TGTGCCTGGAGTGGGGGCCTGAGGTCCTACAATGAGCAGTTCTTC.

The chain is built from TRBV19 and TRBJ2-1, with TRBD1 identical over 8 bases. Germline loops: CDR1 LNHDA, CDR2 SQIVND (reference sequence). Trimming cost V 3 bases and J 6 bases; bases outside gene matches: 10. The CDR3 length is 16 residues. The CDR3 DNA reads TGTGCCAGTAGTATCCCGCAGGGGGCGGTCGGCAATGAGCAGTTCTTC. Its translation is CASSIPQGAVGNEQFF.

This chain joins TRBV5-1 and TRBJ2-3; D might be TRBD2 (5 bases). The germline CDR1 and CDR2 sequences are SGHRS and YFSETQ. The CDR3 has 14 amino acids. V was clipped by 0 bases and J by 3 bases, with 8 bases between them. CDR3: CASSLEPGTDTQYF. The CDR3 DNA reads as TGCGCCAGCAGCTTGGAGCCGGGGACAGATACGCAGTATTTT.

The chain uses TRBV9 and TRBJ2-7; TRBD1 matches 11 bases. The germline CDR1 and CDR2 sequences are SGDLS and YYNGEE. With 3 bases clipped from V and 7 bases from J, the junction kept 18 bases outside the gene matches. CDR3 length: 18 residues. DNA for the CDR3: TGTGCCAGCAGCGCCGGCGGGGGGCCGGGACAGGGGGATGGTGAGCAGTACTTC. Translating gives CASSAGGGPGQGDGEQYF.

The rearrangement links TRBV5-6 to TRBJ2-3; the D is unclear. The CDR3 is 12 residues long. Germline values: CDR1 SGHDT, CDR2 YYEEEE. V lost 2 bases, J lost 4 bases, and 5 bases lay in between. The CDR3 loop reads CASSFQSDTQYF. CDR3 bases: TGTGCCAGCAGCTTCCAATCAGATACGCAGTATTTT.

The CDR3 here is CASSFPTGGMNTEAFF. As DNA, the CDR3 is TGTGCCAGCAGCTTCCCGACAGGGGGAATGAACACTGAAGCTTTCTTT. The V gene is TRBV11-2, the J gene TRBJ1-1; 9 bases are shared with TRBD1. This CDR3 is 16 amino acids long. The junction had 5 bases not matched to a gene; V was cut back by 3 bases and J by 0 bases. Germline V gene data show CDR1 as SGHAT and CDR2 as FQNNGV.